This TCR beta chain was sequenced for a study of cytotoxic CD8 clonotypes in ibrutinib-treated CLL. Study-wide results and caveats: Higher circulating CD8+ T-cell counts strongly accompanied higher baseline clonality, above age-matched healthy donors.

This CDR3 is built from 16 residues. V was pared by 7 bases and J by 0 bases, with 4 bases of the junction left unmatched. The germline CDR1 and CDR2 sequences are LNHDA and SQIVND (reference sequence). The planned depth of sequencing spanned 1 in 200,000 to 1 in 1 million T cells. Produced via immunoSEQ multiplex PCR; TCRdb's table is partial and in-frame only. The profile shows more than 9,500 clones, roughly 60% of them singletons. About this clone itself: Its antigen is not identified.

The sequence was collected from a human donor with chronic lymphocytic leukemia. The specimen was PBMCs, collected before ibrutinib treatment. V and J are TRBV19 and TRBJ1-6, with 9 bases fitting TRBD1. The CDR3 sequence is CASMGTGSSYNSPLHF. CDR3 nucleotides: TGTGCCAGTATGGGGACAGGGAGCTCCTATAATTCACCCCTCCACTTT. The whole variable domain, filled in from reference TRBV19 and TRBJ1-6, reads DGGITQSPKYLFRKEGQNVTLSCEQNLNHDAMYWYRQDPGQGLRLIYYSQIVNDFQKGDIAEGYSVSREKKESFPLTVTSAQKNPTAFYLCASMGTGSSYNSPLHFGNGTRLTVT.